Below are 6 T cell receptor beta chains sequenced from a single sample in a study of blood T cells in healthy people across ages. For the second PCR, which ran for about 6 to 12 cycles, a sample-barcoded 5' primer and a J-beta primer mix were used. From the 5' RACE reads, TCRdb called clonotypes with MiXCR, one entry per CDR3 protein. The sample consists of some 1.4 million distinct CDR3 sequences, 42% of them appearing once. The sequencing sample was made of blood. Every receptor here comes from a woman younger than 35 in good health.

A few counts support this clonotype. This rearrangement joins TRBV12-3 or TRBV12-4 to TRBJ2-7, with D uncertain. The CDR3 has 14 residues. V lost 6 bases to trimming and J lost 2 bases, with 14 bases between them. CDR3 coding DNA: TGTGCCAGCAGCCCCCAGACTGGAACCTACGAGCAGTACTTC. This sequence encodes CASSPQTGTYEQYF.

The V and J genes are TRBV20-1 and TRBJ1-1; possibly TRBD1 for D (6 bases). Germline V lookup: CDR1 DFQATT, CDR2 SNEGSKA (reference sequence). The V and J ends lost 3 bases and 7 bases respectively, with 12 bases between them. This CDR3 region has 12 residues. CDR3 coding DNA: TGCAGTGCTAGCGACGGGACACTTGAAGCTTTCTTT. As protein: CSASDGTLEAFF.

The rearrangement links TRBV20-1 to TRBJ2-1; 10 nucleotides agree with TRBD2. The length of the CDR3 is 15 residues. The V gene end was trimmed by 5 bases and the J gene end by 4 bases; junction bases not matched to a gene: 8. Germline V lookup: CDR1 DFQATT, CDR2 SNEGSKA (reference sequence). This chain's CDR3 is CSAPSGRALYNEQFF. DNA for the CDR3: TGCAGTGCTCCGAGCGGGAGGGCCCTATACAATGAGCAGTTCTTC.

The rearrangement joins TRBV4-1 to TRBJ2-7; 7 positions match TRBD2. The tail of the sequence fits TRBJ2-4 better, so the J call may be wrong. The CDR3 covers 15 residues. Germline lookup yields CDR1 MGHRA and CDR2 YSYEKL. The CDR3 coding sequence is TGCGCCAGCAGCCAAGATACGGGGGGACGAAACATTCAGTACTTC. The encoded protein is CASSQDTGGRNIQYF.

The rearrangement joins TRBV14 to TRBJ2-3; 12 nucleotides match TRBD1. Germline V gene data show CDR1 as SGHDN and CDR2 as FVKESK. V was pared by 4 bases and J by 6 bases, with 8 bases of the junction left unmatched. The CDR3 has 16 amino acids. The CDR3 DNA reads TGTGCCAGCAGCCGACCGGGACAGGGGGCTTGGGATACGCAGTATTTT. It codes for CASSRPGQGAWDTQYF. Based on the CDR3 plus reference TRBV14 and TRBJ2-3, the full variable domain is EAGVTQFPSHSVIEKGQTVTLRCDPISGHDNLYWYRRVMGKEIKFLLHFVKESKQDESGMPNNRFLAERTGGTYSTLKVQPAELEDSGVYFCASSRPGQGAWDTQYFGPGTRLTVL.

Only a few counts were recorded for this clonotype. The gene calls are TRBV18 and TRBJ2-4, with D tentatively TRBD2 (5 bases). The J call may be wrong; the DNA end is better matched by TRBJ2-7. The CDR3 covers 14 residues. Germline loops: CDR1 KGHSH, CDR2 LQKENI. The CDR3 DNA reads as TGTGCCAGCTCACCGGTCTCCGGGGCCTACGAGCAGTACTTC. Its translation: CASSPVSGAYEQYF.